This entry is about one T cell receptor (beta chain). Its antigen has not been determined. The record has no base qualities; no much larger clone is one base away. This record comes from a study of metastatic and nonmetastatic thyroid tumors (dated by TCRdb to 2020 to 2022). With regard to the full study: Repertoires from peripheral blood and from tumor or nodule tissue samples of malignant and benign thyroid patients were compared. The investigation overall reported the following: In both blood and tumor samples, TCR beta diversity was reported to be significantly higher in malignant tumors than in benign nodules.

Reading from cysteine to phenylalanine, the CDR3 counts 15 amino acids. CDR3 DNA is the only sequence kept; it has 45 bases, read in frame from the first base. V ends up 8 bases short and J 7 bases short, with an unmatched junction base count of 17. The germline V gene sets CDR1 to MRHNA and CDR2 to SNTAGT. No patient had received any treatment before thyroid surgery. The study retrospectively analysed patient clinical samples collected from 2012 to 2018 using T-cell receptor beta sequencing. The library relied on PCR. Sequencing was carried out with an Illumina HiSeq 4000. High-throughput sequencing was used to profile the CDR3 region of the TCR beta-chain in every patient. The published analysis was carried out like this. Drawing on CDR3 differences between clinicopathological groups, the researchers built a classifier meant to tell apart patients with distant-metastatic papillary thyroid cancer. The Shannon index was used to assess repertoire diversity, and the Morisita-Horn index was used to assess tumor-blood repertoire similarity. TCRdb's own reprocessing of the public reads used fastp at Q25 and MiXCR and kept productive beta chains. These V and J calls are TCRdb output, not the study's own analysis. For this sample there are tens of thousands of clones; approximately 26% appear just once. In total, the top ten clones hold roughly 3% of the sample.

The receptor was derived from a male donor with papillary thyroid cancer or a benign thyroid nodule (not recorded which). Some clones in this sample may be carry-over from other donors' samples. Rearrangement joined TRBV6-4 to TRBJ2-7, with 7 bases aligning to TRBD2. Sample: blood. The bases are TGTGCCAGCGCCAGGGCGGGAGTTTCTTCGGGTGAGCAGTACTTC. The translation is CASARAGVSSGEQYF.